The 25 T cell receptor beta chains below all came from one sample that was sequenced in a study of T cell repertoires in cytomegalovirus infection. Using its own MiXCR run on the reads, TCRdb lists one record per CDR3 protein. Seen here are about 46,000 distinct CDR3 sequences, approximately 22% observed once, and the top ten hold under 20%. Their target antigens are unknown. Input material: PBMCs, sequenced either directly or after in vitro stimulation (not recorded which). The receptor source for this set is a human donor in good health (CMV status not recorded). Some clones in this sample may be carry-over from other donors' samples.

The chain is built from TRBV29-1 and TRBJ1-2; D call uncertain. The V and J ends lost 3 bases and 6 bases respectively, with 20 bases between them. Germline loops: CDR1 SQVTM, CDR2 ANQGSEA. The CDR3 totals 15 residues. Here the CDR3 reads CSVEATGRPLDGYTF. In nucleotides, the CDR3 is TGCAGCGTTGAGGCCACCGGTAGGCCTCTGGATGGCTACACCTTC.

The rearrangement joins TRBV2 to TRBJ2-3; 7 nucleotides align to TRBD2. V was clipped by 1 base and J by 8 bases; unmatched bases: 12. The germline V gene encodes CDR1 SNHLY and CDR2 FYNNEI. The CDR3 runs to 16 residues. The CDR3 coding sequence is TGTGCCAGCAGTGAAGGAGGTCGAAGGGAGGGTTCTACGCAGTATTTT. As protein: CASSEGGRREGSTQYF.

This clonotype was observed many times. CDR3 region: CASSFTASGTNTGELFF. In DNA form, the CDR3 reads TGTGCCAGCAGCTTTACGGCTAGCGGGACGAACACCGGGGAGCTGTTTTTT. The V gene is TRBV7-8, the J gene TRBJ2-2; 9 nucleotides align to TRBD2. CDR1 is SGHVS and CDR2 is FQNEAQ in the germline V gene. The CDR3 contains 17 residues. J gave up 0 bases and V 3 bases, and 5 bases lay outside the gene matches.

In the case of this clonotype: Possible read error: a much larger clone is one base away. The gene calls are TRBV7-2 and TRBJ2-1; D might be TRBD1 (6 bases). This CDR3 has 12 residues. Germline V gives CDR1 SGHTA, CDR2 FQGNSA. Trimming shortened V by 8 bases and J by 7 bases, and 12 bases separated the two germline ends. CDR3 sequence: CASGPTGNEQFF. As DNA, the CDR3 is TGTGCCAGCGGCCCCACAGGGAATGAGCAGTTCTTC.

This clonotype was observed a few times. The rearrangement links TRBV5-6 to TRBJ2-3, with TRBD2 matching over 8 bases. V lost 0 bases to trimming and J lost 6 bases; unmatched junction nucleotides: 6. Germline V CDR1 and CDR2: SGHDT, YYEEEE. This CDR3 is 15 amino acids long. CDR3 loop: CASSLAPSGSDTQYF. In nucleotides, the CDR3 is TGTGCCAGCAGCTTGGCCCCAAGCGGGAGCGATACGCAGTATTTT.

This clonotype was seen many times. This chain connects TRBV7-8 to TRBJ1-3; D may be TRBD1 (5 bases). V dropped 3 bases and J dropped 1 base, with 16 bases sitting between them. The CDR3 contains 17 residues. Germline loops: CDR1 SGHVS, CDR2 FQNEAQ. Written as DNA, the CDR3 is TGTGCCAGCAGCTTCGGGACTCCTCACAGGTCTGGAAACACCATATATTTT. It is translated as CASSFGTPHRSGNTIYF.

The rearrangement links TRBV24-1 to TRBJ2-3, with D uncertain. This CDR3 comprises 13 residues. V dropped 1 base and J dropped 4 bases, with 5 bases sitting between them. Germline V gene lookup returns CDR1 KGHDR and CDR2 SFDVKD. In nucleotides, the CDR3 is TGTGCCACCAGTGATTTTGGAGCAGATACGCAGTATTTT. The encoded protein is CATSDFGADTQYF.

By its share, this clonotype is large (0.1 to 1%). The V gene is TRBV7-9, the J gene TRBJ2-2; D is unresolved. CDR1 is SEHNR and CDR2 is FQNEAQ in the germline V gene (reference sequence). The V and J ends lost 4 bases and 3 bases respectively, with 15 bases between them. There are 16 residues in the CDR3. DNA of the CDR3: TGTGCCAGCAGCTACCCCCCCGGGTTGGACACCGGGGAGCTGTTTTTT. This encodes CASSYPPGLDTGELFF.

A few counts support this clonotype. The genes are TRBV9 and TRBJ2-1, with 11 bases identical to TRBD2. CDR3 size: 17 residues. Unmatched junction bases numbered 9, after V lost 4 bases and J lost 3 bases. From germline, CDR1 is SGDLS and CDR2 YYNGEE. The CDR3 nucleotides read TGTGCCAGCAGCCCTCCACCCGGGACTAGCGGCTACAATGAGCAGTTCTTC. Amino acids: CASSPPPGTSGYNEQFF. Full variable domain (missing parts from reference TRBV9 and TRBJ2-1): DSGVTQTPKHLITATGQRVTLRCSPRSGDLSVYWYQQSLDQGLQFLIQYYNGEERAKGNILERFSAQQFPDLHSELNLSSLELGDSALYFCASSPPPGTSGYNEQFFGPGTRLTVL.

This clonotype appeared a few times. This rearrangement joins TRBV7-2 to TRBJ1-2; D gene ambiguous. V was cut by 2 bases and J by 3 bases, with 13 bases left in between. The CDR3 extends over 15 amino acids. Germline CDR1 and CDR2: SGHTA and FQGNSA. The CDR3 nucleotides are TGTGCCAGCAGCTTATCCGGAACGGTCGACTATGGCTACACCTTC. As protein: CASSLSGTVDYGYTF.

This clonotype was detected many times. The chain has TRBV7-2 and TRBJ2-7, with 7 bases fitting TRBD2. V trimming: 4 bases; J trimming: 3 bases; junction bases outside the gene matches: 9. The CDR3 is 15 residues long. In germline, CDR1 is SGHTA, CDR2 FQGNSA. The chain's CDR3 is CASSSPQAGFYEQYF. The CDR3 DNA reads TGTGCCAGCAGCTCACCTCAAGCGGGGTTCTACGAGCAGTACTTC.

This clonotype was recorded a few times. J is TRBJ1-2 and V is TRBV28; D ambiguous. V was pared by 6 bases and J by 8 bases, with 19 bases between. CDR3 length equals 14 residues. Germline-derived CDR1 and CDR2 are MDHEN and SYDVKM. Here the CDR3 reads CASSPHAPEDGYTF. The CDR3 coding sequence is TGTGCCAGCAGCCCCCATGCCCCAGAGGACGGCTACACCTTC.

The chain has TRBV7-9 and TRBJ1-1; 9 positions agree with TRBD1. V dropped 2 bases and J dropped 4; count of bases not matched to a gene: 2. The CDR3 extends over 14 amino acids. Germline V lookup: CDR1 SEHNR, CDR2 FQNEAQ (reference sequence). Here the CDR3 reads CASSLTTGGTEAFF. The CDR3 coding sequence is TGTGCCAGCAGCTTAACGACAGGGGGCACTGAAGCTTTCTTT. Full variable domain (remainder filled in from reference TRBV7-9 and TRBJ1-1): DTGVSQNPRHKITKRGQNVTFRCDPISEHNRLYWYRQTLGQGPEFLTYFQNEAQLEKSRLLSDRFSAERPKGSFSTLEIQRTEQGDSAMYLCASSLTTGGTEAFFGQGTRLTVV.

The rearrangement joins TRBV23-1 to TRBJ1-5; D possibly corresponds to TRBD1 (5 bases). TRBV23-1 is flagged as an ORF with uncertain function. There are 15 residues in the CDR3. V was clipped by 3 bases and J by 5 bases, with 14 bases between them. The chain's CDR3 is CASSHPGTLHQPQHF. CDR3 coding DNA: TGCGCCAGCAGTCATCCCGGGACGCTTCATCAGCCCCAGCATTTT.

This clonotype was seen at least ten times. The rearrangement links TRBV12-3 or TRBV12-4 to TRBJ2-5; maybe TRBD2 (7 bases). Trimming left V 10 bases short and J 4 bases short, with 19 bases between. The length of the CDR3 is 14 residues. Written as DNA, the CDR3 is TGTGCCACCTCCGGAGGGGGGGGGCGAGAGACCCAGTACTTC. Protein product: CATSGGGGRETQYF.

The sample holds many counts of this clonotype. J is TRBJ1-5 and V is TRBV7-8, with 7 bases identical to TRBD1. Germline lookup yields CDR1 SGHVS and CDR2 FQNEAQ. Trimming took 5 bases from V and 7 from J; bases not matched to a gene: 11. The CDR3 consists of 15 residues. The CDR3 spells CASSRLQGPSQPQHF. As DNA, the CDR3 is TGTGCCAGCAGCCGTTTACAGGGGCCAAGCCAGCCCCAGCATTTT.

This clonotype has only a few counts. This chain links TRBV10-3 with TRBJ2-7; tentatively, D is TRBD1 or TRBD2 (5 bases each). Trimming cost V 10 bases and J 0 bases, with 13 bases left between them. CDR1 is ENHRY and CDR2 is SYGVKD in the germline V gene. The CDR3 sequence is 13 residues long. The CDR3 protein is CATRDLSSYEQYF. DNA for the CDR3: TGTGCCACCCGGGACCTTAGCTCCTACGAGCAGTACTTC.

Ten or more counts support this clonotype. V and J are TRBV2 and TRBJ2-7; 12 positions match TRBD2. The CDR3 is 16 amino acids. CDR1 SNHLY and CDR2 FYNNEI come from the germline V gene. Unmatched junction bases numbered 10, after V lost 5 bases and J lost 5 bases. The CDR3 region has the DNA TGTGCCAGCAGTACAAGACTAGCGGGAGTCGGGAACGAGCAGTACTTC. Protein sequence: CASSTRLAGVGNEQYF.

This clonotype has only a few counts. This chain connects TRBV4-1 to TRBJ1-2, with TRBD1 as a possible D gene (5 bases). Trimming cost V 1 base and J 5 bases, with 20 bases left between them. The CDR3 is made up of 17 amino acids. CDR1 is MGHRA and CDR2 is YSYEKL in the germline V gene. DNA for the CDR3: TGCGCCAGCAGCCAAGTGGGCACAATGGGGGGGGTGTATGGCTACACCTTC. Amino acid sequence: CASSQVGTMGGVYGYTF.

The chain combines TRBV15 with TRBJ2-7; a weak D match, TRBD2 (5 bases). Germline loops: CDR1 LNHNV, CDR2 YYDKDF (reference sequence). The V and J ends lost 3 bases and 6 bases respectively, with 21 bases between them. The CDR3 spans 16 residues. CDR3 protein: CATSRSRDSDMVEQYF. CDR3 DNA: TGTGCCACCAGCAGGTCACGGGATTCCGATATGGTCGAGCAGTACTTC.

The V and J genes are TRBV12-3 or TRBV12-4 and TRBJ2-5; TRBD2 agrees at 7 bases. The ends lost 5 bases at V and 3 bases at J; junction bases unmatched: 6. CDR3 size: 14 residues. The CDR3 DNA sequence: TGTGCCAGCAGTCCCATGAGCGGGGAAGAGACCCAGTACTTC. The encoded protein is CASSPMSGEETQYF.

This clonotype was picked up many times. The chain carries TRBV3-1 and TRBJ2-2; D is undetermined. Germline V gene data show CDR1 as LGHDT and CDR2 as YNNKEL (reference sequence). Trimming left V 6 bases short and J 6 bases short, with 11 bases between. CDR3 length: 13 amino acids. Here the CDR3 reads CASRPTMAGELFF. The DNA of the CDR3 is TGTGCCAGCAGGCCCACTATGGCCGGGGAGCTGTTTTTT.

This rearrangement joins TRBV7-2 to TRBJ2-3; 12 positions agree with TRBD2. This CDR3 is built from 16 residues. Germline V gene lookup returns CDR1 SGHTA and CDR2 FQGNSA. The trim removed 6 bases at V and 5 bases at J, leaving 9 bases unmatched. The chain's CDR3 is CASSASGRASVDTQYF. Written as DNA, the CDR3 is TGTGCCAGCAGTGCTAGCGGGAGGGCCTCGGTAGATACGCAGTATTTT.

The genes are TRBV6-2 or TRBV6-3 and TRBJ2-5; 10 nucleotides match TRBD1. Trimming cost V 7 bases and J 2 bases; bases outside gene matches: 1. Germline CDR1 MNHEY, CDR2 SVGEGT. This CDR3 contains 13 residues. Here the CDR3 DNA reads TGTGCCAGCAAGGGACAGGGGCAAGAGACCCAGTACTTC. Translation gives CASKGQGQETQYF.

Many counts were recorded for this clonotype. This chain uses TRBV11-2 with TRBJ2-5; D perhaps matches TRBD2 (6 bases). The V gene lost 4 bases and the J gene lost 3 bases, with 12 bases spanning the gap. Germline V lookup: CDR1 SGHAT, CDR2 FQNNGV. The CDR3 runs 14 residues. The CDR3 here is CASSSELAEETQYF. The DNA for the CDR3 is TGTGCCAGCAGCTCAGAACTAGCAGAAGAGACCCAGTACTTC.